The 21 T cell receptor beta chains reported below all come from one sample, sequenced in a study of blood T cells in healthy people across ages. The second PCR ran roughly 7 to 12 cycles with a sample-barcoded 5' primer and J-beta primers. Each CDR3 protein is one row after TCRdb ran MiXCR on the 5' RACE reads. This table has about 720,000 distinct CDR3 sequences, approximately 25% appearing once. Separately, the same data were catalogued under a study of T cells of mothers and their children.

Sequenced: blood. All receptors come from a boy aged 5-17 years in good health.

This clonotype was counted between two and nine times. The rearrangement links TRBV12-3 or TRBV12-4 to TRBJ2-5, with 12 bases that match TRBD2. The DNA end is a closer match to TRBJ2-7, so the J assignment may be wrong. The CDR3 contains 14 residues. The CDR3: CASSWTSGTYEQYF. In DNA form, the CDR3 reads TGTGCCAGCAGTTGGACTAGCGGGACCTACGAGCAGTACTTC.

V is TRBV27 and J is TRBJ2-7, with TRBD1 matching 10 bases. The CDR3 is 18 amino acids. Germline V gives CDR1 MNHEY, CDR2 SMNVEV (reference sequence). The J segment lost 6 bases and the V segment lost 2 bases, leaving 16 bases of the junction unmatched. CDR3 region: CASSLPSGTGVGGSEQYF. CDR3 nucleotides: TGTGCCAGCAGTTTACCTTCCGGGACAGGGGTCGGAGGGTCCGAGCAGTACTTC.

The V gene is TRBV7-9, the J gene TRBJ1-5, with unresolved D. V was pared by 5 bases and J by 4 bases, with 6 bases between. CDR3 size: 12 residues. Per germline, CDR1 SEHNR and CDR2 FQNEAQ (reference sequence). CDR3 DNA: TGTGCCAGCAGCGGGGAAAATCAGCCCCAGCATTTT. Residues: CASSGENQPQHF.

This clonotype was seen only a few times. The V call is TRBV28, the J call TRBJ1-2; a weak D match, TRBD1 (6 bases). The CDR3 loop spans 14 amino acids. Per the germline V gene, CDR1 is MDHEN and CDR2 is SYDVKM. Trimming cost V 0 bases and J 6 bases, with 11 bases left between them. The CDR3 coding sequence is TGTGCCAGCAGTTTATGGTGGGGGGCGGATGGCTACACCTTC. Translation gives CASSLWWGADGYTF.

CDR3 sequence (DNA): TGCAGTGCTAGCAGGCCTGCAACTAATGAAAAACTGTTTTTT. This encodes CSASRPATNEKLFF. The chain recombines TRBV20-1 with TRBJ1-4; no definite D call. This CDR3 region has 14 residues. In germline, CDR1 is DFQATT, CDR2 SNEGSKA (reference sequence). V lost 3 bases and J 0 bases, leaving 8 bases between the germline ends.

This CDR3 reads CASSSPGLGGVYEQFF. For the CDR3, the DNA is TGTGCCAGCAGTTCCCCGGGACTAGGAGGTGTCTATGAGCAGTTCTTC. This chain connects TRBV7-9 to TRBJ2-1, with 8 bases lining up with TRBD2. Germline V gene data show CDR1 as SEHNR and CDR2 as FQNEAQ (reference sequence). V shed 6 bases, J shed 8 bases, and the junction held 15 bases outside the gene matches. This CDR3 spans 16 amino acids.

The rearrangement links TRBV5-1 to TRBJ2-3; D may be TRBD1 or TRBD2 (6 bases each). The V gene lost 0 bases and the J gene lost 2 bases, with 10 bases spanning the gap. Germline CDR1 and CDR2: SGHRS and YFSETQ. The CDR3 has 15 residues. The CDR3 protein is CASSLGSGATDTQYF. The CDR3 nucleotides read TGCGCCAGCAGCTTGGGGTCGGGGGCCACAGATACGCAGTATTTT.

The chain links TRBV5-1 to TRBJ2-3, with 12 bases aligning to TRBD2. V lost 0 bases and J lost 6; bases outside the gene matches: 5. Germline CDR1 SGHRS, CDR2 YFSETQ. This CDR3 is 16 amino acids long. The CDR3 is CASSLGTSGVSDTQYF. The CDR3 nucleotides are TGCGCCAGCAGCTTGGGGACTAGCGGGGTGTCGGATACGCAGTATTTT.

This clonotype was counted between two and nine times. This chain links TRBV28 with TRBJ2-3; 7 positions match TRBD2. Looked up from germline, CDR1 is MDHEN and CDR2 is SYDVKM. Germline trimming cut 6 bases from V and 0 bases from J; bases unmatched to any gene: 6. The CDR3 has 15 amino acids. This chain's CDR3 is CASSLGLGSTDTQYF. The DNA of the CDR3 is TGTGCCAGCAGCCTCGGACTAGGCAGCACAGATACGCAGTATTTT.

This sequence joins TRBV9 and TRBJ1-5; TRBD1 is a possible D gene (6 bases). CDR3 size: 15 residues. Germline CDR1 SGDLS, CDR2 YYNGEE. Between the trimmed V and J ends, which lost 0 bases and 4 bases, there was a span of 11 bases. The CDR3 DNA follows: TGTGCCAGCAGCGTAGACCCGACAGGTAATCAGCCCCAGCATTTT. Residues: CASSVDPTGNQPQHF.

This rearrangement joins TRBV4-3 to TRBJ2-1; D might be TRBD1 or TRBD2, each matching 5 bases. The V and J ends lost 5 bases and 3 bases respectively, with 14 bases between them. CDR1 is LGHNA, CDR2 YSLEER, per germline. This CDR3 is 15 amino acids long. The CDR3 region is CASSSGPSDYNEQFF. CDR3 DNA sequence: TGCGCCAGCAGCTCGGGACCATCAGACTACAATGAGCAGTTCTTC.

The V call is TRBV4-3, the J call TRBJ1-4, with TRBD1 identical over 12 bases. Per germline, CDR1 LGHNA and CDR2 YSLEER. This CDR3 spans 15 amino acids. J was trimmed by 10 bases and V by 4 bases; bases with no gene match: 7. The CDR3 region has the DNA TGCGCCAGCAGCCGTTCCGGGACAGGGGGCGGAAAACTGTTTTTT. Translation: CASSRSGTGGGKLFF.

The V gene is TRBV12-3 or TRBV12-4, the J gene TRBJ2-4, with TRBD1 as a possible D gene (5 bases). This CDR3 has 15 residues. The ends were cut back, 3 bases at V and 1 base at J, with 10 bases in the middle. Here the CDR3 reads CASSLKGAAKNIQYF. The CDR3 nucleotides read TGTGCCAGCAGTTTGAAAGGGGCCGCCAAAAACATTCAGTACTTC.

A remark on this clonotype: The junction differs from germline at one of its ends, possibly a read error. The J gene is TRBJ2-2, the V gene TRBV7-9; D uncertain. Germline lookup yields CDR1 SEHNR and CDR2 FQNEAQ (reference sequence). The CDR3 totals 13 residues. Here the CDR3 reads CASSLGITGELFF. The CDR3 region has the DNA TGTGCCAGCAGTTTAGGTATCACCGGGGAGCTGTTTTTT.

This chain links TRBV29-1 with TRBJ2-3; D possibly corresponds to TRBD1 (6 bases). The CDR3 is made up of 15 amino acids. The V end was cut by 7 bases, the J end by 4 bases, with 21 bases between. CDR1 SQVTM and CDR2 ANQGSEA come from the germline V gene. The CDR3 region is CSATEWAGAPDTQYF. In DNA form, the CDR3 reads TGCAGCGCAACAGAATGGGCAGGGGCCCCAGATACGCAGTATTTT.

In its sample, this clonotype was seen a few times. The V gene is TRBV13, the J gene TRBJ2-5; TRBD1 agrees at 10 bases. Looked up from germline, CDR1 is PRHDT and CDR2 is FYEKMQ (reference sequence). This CDR3 spans 16 amino acids. V gave up 4 bases and J gave up 2 bases; unmatched junction bases: 7. The CDR3 nucleotides are TGTGCCAGCAGCTCCCAGGACAGGGGGTATCAAGAGACCCAGTACTTC. Translating gives CASSSQDRGYQETQYF.

This chain joins TRBV6-2 or TRBV6-3 and TRBJ2-1; D ambiguous. The CDR3 sequence is 12 residues long. The V end was cut by 2 bases, the J end by 15 bases, with 14 bases between. Looked up from germline, CDR1 is MNHEY and CDR2 is SVGEGT. The CDR3 nucleotides are TGTGCCAGCAGTTACGGCCGGAGTAGCTCGTTCTTC. Residues: CASSYGRSSSFF.

This clonotype has a count of ten or more. This chain connects TRBV12-3 or TRBV12-4 to TRBJ2-2, with D perhaps matching TRBD2 (6 bases). The CDR3 is 16 residues long. V lost 4 bases to trimming and J lost 4 bases, with 16 bases between them. CDR3 nucleotide sequence: TGTGCCAGCAGTTCAACCCCGGGAGCGGGCACCGGGGAGCTGTTTTTT. It translates to CASSSTPGAGTGELFF.

This clonotype came up a few times. This rearrangement joins TRBV5-1 to TRBJ2-1; 8 bases match TRBD2. The germline CDR1 and CDR2 sequences are SGHRS and YFSETQ. The CDR3 consists of 15 residues. The V segment lost 3 bases and the J segment 6 bases; nucleotides outside the gene matches: 8. The CDR3 DNA reads TGCGCCAGCAGCTGGCTAGCGGGCGGGTCCAATGAGCAGTTCTTC. Translated: CASSWLAGGSNEQFF.

This clonotype was counted between two and nine times. The chain uses TRBV30 and TRBJ2-1; the match to TRBD2 covers 8 bases. Trimming cost V 4 bases and J 8 bases; bases outside gene matches: 13. The CDR3 runs 15 residues. Germline CDR1 GTSNPN, CDR2 SVGIG (reference sequence). CDR3 coding DNA: TGTGCCTGGACTCCAAATAGCGGGGTCGGGTATGAGCAGTTCTTC. Amino acids: CAWTPNSGVGYEQFF. Full variable domain (rest looked up from reference TRBV30 and TRBJ2-1): SQTIHQWPATLVQPVGSPLSLECTVEGTSNPNLYWYRQAAGRGLQLLFYSVGIGQISSEVPQNLSASRPQDRQFILSSKKLLLSDSGFYLCAWTPNSGVGYEQFFGPGTRLTVL.

This CDR3 reads CASGGQINYGYTF. The CDR3 nucleotides are TGTGCCAGCGGCGGACAAATTAACTATGGCTACACCTTC. V is TRBV7-9 and J is TRBJ1-2, with D possibly TRBD1 on 5 matching bases. CDR3 length: 13 amino acids. Germline assignment: CDR1 SEHNR and CDR2 FQNEAQ (reference sequence). Trimming left V 8 bases short and J 1 base short, with 11 bases between. The full variable domain, its missing parts supplied by reference TRBV7-9 and TRBJ1-2, is DTGVSQNPRHKITKRGQNVTFRCDPISEHNRLYWYRQTLGQGPEFLTYFQNEAQLEKSRLLSDRFSAERPKGSFSTLEIQRTEQGDSAMYLCASGGQINYGYTFGSGTRLTVV.